The 25 T cell receptor beta chains presented below share a single source sample, sequenced in a study of cytomegalovirus exposure and HLA in healthy donors. Primers: 60 Vbeta forward and 13 Jbeta reverse. Generated by immunoSEQ multiplex PCR, the TCRdb table keeps only in-frame clones and is missing some. The sample lists about 47,000 clones, around 68% seen once, with 6.3% in the top ten. The sequenced sample was PBMCs. The receptors derive from a man aged 30 to 39 in good health and CMV-seronegative.

The chain uses TRBV11-2 and TRBJ2-2; the match to TRBD2 covers 7 bases. Germline V gene data show CDR1 as SGHAT and CDR2 as FQNNGV. Trimming cost V 8 bases and J 2 bases; bases outside gene matches: 11. The CDR3 is made up of 16 amino acids. The CDR3 reads CASLQRGGRNTGELFF. DNA for the CDR3: TGTGCCAGCTTACAGCGGGGAGGCAGAAACACCGGGGAGCTGTTTTTT.

This clone showed up just a few times. The V and J genes are TRBV23-1 and TRBJ2-2; TRBD2 matches at 7 bases. TRBV23-1 has ORF status, its function being uncertain. V lost 4 bases to trimming and J lost 7 bases; unmatched junction nucleotides: 9. This CDR3 contains 15 residues. CDR3 residues: CASSPHYGGVGELFF. CDR3 DNA sequence: TGCGCCAGCAGTCCCCACTATGGGGGGGTCGGGGAGCTGTTTTTT.

The chain recombines TRBV18 with TRBJ1-3; D is possibly TRBD1 (5 bases). Trimming took 11 bases from V and 8 from J, leaving 13 bases between them. The germline gives CDR1 KGHSH, CDR2 LQKENI. This CDR3 contains 11 residues. CDR3 sequence: CAGQGSDTIYF. The CDR3, as DNA: TGTGCCGGGCAGGGTTCGGACACCATATATTTT.

The CDR3 DNA sequence: TGTGCCAGCCCCGACAGAATCTCCAGTTATGGCTACACCTTC. Translating gives CASPDRISSYGYTF. This rearrangement joins TRBV6-1 to TRBJ1-2, with D possibly being TRBD1 (5 bases). V lost 8 bases and J 5 bases, leaving 18 bases between the germline ends. From germline, CDR1 is MNHNS and CDR2 SASEGT. The CDR3 is made up of 14 amino acids.

This sequence joins TRBV12-2 and TRBJ2-1; no check of the table's D call, TRBD2, against the DNA was made. TRBV12-2 constitutes a pseudogene. The CDR3 spans 17 residues. CDR3 residues: CASRLAGLAGVEHEQFF. The DNA for the CDR3 is TGTGCAAGTCGCTTAGCGGGGCTAGCGGGAGTAGAACATGAGCAGTTCTTC.

The chain links TRBV5-1 to TRBJ1-3; a weak D match, TRBD1 (5 bases). V dropped 4 bases and J dropped 2 bases, with 13 bases sitting between them. The CDR3 covers 15 residues. The V gene's germline CDR1 is SGHRS and CDR2 YFSETQ. In nucleotides, the CDR3 is TGCGCCAGCAGCCGGGCAGGGCATACTGGAAACACCATATATTTT. This codes for CASSRAGHTGNTIYF.

The genes are TRBV4-1 and TRBJ1-5; D not certain. Germline lookup yields CDR1 MGHRA and CDR2 YSYEKL. The V and J ends lost 1 base and 0 bases respectively, with 16 bases between them. There are 18 residues in the CDR3. The DNA for the CDR3 is TGCGCCAGCAGCCAAGTTTTAAGTTCCGAGGCTAGCAATCAGCCCCAGCATTTT. It translates to CASSQVLSSEASNQPQHF.

The chain recombines TRBV2 with TRBJ2-3; 9 bases agree with TRBD2. CDR3 length equals 18 residues. Germline CDR1 reads SNHLY; CDR2 reads FYNNEI. Trimming at V came to 5 bases and at J to 0 bases, leaving 12 bases not matched to a gene. DNA for the CDR3: TGTGCCAGCAGTCTTTGGAGGGCTAGCGGGACTAGCACAGATACGCAGTATTTT. This gives the protein CASSLWRASGTSTDTQYF.

The chain recombines TRBV5-6 with TRBJ2-2; 7 nucleotides agree with TRBD1. The trim removed 4 bases at V and 5 bases at J, leaving 11 bases unmatched. This CDR3 is built from 16 residues. The germline gives CDR1 SGHDT, CDR2 YYEEEE. CDR3 DNA sequence: TGTGCCAGCAGCGGCCCGCGACAGGGCGGGACCGGGGAGCTGTTTTTT. Amino acids: CASSGPRQGGTGELFF.

The chain recombines TRBV2 with TRBJ2-2; D remains unclear. The V gene's germline CDR1 is SNHLY and CDR2 FYNNEI. The V end was cut by 3 bases, the J end by 2 bases, with 10 bases between. CDR3 length: 15 residues. CDR3 region: CASSEVGGNTGELFF. The CDR3 nucleotides are TGTGCCAGCAGTGAGGTCGGCGGAAACACCGGGGAGCTGTTTTTT.

The chain couples TRBV2 to TRBJ1-5; D unresolved. CDR3 length equals 15 residues. From germline, CDR1 is SNHLY and CDR2 FYNNEI. Trimming removed 6 bases from V and 6 bases from J, with 18 bases in between. CDR3 residues: CASRAGSGAGQPQHF. CDR3 in DNA: TGTGCCAGCAGGGCGGGGTCGGGCGCGGGTCAGCCCCAGCATTTT.

The rearrangement uses TRBV30 and TRBJ1-2, with a tentative D call TRBD1 (6 bases). CDR1 GTSNPN and CDR2 SVGIG come from the germline V gene (reference sequence). V lost 3 bases and J 4 bases, leaving 12 bases between the germline ends. This CDR3 has 13 amino acids. This CDR3 reads CAWRARGSYGYTF. In nucleotides, the CDR3 is TGTGCCTGGAGGGCCAGGGGCTCCTATGGCTACACCTTC.

This clone has a handful of counts. The gene calls are TRBV2 and TRBJ1-6; D might be TRBD1 (6 bases). Per germline, CDR1 SNHLY and CDR2 FYNNEI. Trimming shortened V by 2 bases and J by 7 bases, and 12 bases separated the two germline ends. The CDR3 is 15 amino acids. This chain's CDR3 is CASSEKGHQNSPLHF. CDR3 nucleotides: TGTGCCAGCAGTGAAAAGGGACACCAAAATTCACCCCTCCACTTT.

This clone has only a few counts. The chain carries TRBV19 and TRBJ2-1; D not resolved. This CDR3 spans 13 amino acids. The V gene's germline CDR1 is LNHDA and CDR2 SQIVND (reference sequence). Trimming removed 5 bases at V and 4 bases at J, with 9 bases between. The CDR3 sequence is CASSPARYNEQFF. CDR3 nucleotides: TGTGCCAGTAGTCCCGCTAGATACAATGAGCAGTTCTTC.

The J gene is TRBJ2-3, the V gene TRBV6-5, with 9 bases aligning to TRBD1. The germline CDR1 and CDR2 sequences are MNHEY and SVGAGI. The CDR3 has 15 residues. V was pared by 4 bases and J by 9 bases, with 11 bases of the junction left unmatched. The CDR3 region is CASSFPRQGVQTQYF. DNA of the CDR3: TGTGCCAGCAGTTTTCCGAGACAGGGGGTTCAAACGCAGTATTTT.

CDR3 in DNA: TGTGCTAGTGGTCCCGGCGGGTTGGTGTACAATGAGCAGTTCTTC. Its translation is CASGPGGLVYNEQFF. The V call is TRBV12-5, the J call TRBJ2-1, with D tentatively TRBD2 (5 bases). Looked up from germline, CDR1 is LGHNT and CDR2 is FRNRAP. Trimming cost V 5 bases and J 4 bases, with 15 bases left between them. The CDR3 consists of 15 residues.

This clone has just one count. The CDR3 nucleotides read TGCGCCAGCAGTGATAGCTTCACAGGGGCTAACTATGGCTACACCTTC. This encodes CASSDSFTGANYGYTF. The chain is built from TRBV10-1 and TRBJ1-2; 7 nucleotides line up with TRBD1. Germline V CDR1 and CDR2: WNHNN, SYGVQD (reference sequence). Unmatched junction bases numbered 7, after V lost 3 bases and J lost 0 bases. CDR3 length: 16 amino acids.

The chain has TRBV13 and TRBJ2-1; TRBD2 matches at 7 bases. V trimming: 0 bases; J trimming: 4 bases; junction bases outside the gene matches: 6. Germline V gene lookup returns CDR1 PRHDT and CDR2 FYEKMQ (reference sequence). The CDR3 totals 16 residues. The CDR3 region is CASSLGAGEGYNEQFF. DNA of the CDR3: TGTGCCAGCAGCTTAGGGGCGGGAGAGGGGTACAATGAGCAGTTCTTC. Using reference TRBV13 and TRBJ2-1 for the parts outside the CDR3, the full variable domain is AAGVIQSPRHLIKEKRETATLKCYPIPRHDTVYWYQQGPGQDPQFLISFYEKMQSDKGSIPDRFSAQQFSDYHSELNMSSLELGDSALYFCASSLGAGEGYNEQFFGPGTRLTVL.

The chain couples TRBV10-1 to TRBJ1-1; 7 nucleotides align to TRBD1. CDR1 and CDR2 from the germline V gene are WNHNN and SYGVQD (reference sequence). The CDR3 extends over 16 amino acids. V lost 3 bases to trimming and J lost 1 base; unmatched junction nucleotides: 8. Here the CDR3 reads CASSDRMTGQNTEAFF. CDR3 DNA sequence: TGCGCCAGCAGTGATCGGATGACAGGGCAGAACACTGAAGCTTTCTTT.

The chain recombines TRBV14 with TRBJ2-3, with D possibly matching TRBD1 (6 bases). The ends were cut back, 3 bases at V and 2 bases at J, with 15 bases in the middle. CDR3 length equals 16 residues. Looked up from germline, CDR1 is SGHDN and CDR2 is FVKESK. CDR3 sequence: CASSHRTDRNTDTQYF. CDR3 DNA: TGTGCCAGCAGCCACAGAACGGACAGAAACACAGATACGCAGTATTTT.

V is TRBV7-2 and J is TRBJ2-1; D remains ambiguous. V was cut by 3 bases and J by 6 bases, with 6 bases left in between. CDR1 is SGHTA, CDR2 FQGNSA, per germline. This CDR3 is built from 12 residues. In nucleotides, the CDR3 is TGTGCCAGCAGCTTTTCATTCAATGAGCAGTTCTTC. Its protein is CASSFSFNEQFF.

The chain recombines TRBV7-9 with TRBJ2-7, with 9 nucleotides matching TRBD2. This CDR3 region has 15 residues. With V trimmed by 6 bases and J by 2 bases, 8 bases remained unmatched. Germline V CDR1 and CDR2: SEHNR, FQNEAQ (reference sequence). In nucleotides, the CDR3 is TGTGCCAGCAGTTCCCGGACTAGCGTAACCTACGAGCAGTACTTC. It translates to CASSSRTSVTYEQYF.

The rearrangement uses TRBV27 and TRBJ2-7, with 9 positions matching TRBD1. Trimming at V came to 5 bases and at J to 6 bases, leaving 14 bases not matched to a gene. Germline V gene lookup returns CDR1 MNHEY and CDR2 SMNVEV (reference sequence). The CDR3 totals 16 residues. The CDR3 reads CASSRSRDRVVGEQYF. The CDR3 DNA follows: TGTGCCAGCAGTAGGAGCCGGGACAGGGTAGTTGGCGAGCAGTACTTC.

The rearrangement uses TRBV30 and TRBJ1-1; D perhaps matches TRBD1 (6 bases). Trimming cost V 2 bases and J 2 bases, with 15 bases left between them. This CDR3 contains 15 residues. CDR1 GTSNPN and CDR2 SVGIG come from the germline V gene (reference sequence). The CDR3 loop is CAWSTSGTLNTEAFF. CDR3 nucleotides: TGTGCCTGGAGTACCTCCGGGACATTAAACACTGAAGCTTTCTTT. The full variable domain, its missing parts supplied by reference TRBV30 and TRBJ1-1, is SQTIHQWPATLVQPVGSPLSLECTVEGTSNPNLYWYRQAAGRGLQLLFYSVGIGQISSEVPQNLSASRPQDRQFILSSKKLLLSDSGFYLCAWSTSGTLNTEAFFGQGTRLTVV.

This clone was picked up a small number of times. The gene calls are TRBV6-1 and TRBJ2-1; no definite D call. Germline V gene sequence: CDR1 MNHNS, CDR2 SASEGT. The CDR3 has 15 amino acids. V lost 6 bases and J 0 bases, leaving 12 bases between the germline ends. This chain's CDR3 is CASRTGPGSYNEQFF. The DNA of the CDR3 is TGTGCCAGCAGAACCGGTCCCGGCTCCTACAATGAGCAGTTCTTC.